These 24 T cell receptor beta chains came from one sample sequenced in a study of CD8 T cells in Susac syndrome. After extraction with the RNeasy kit, roughly 0.5 to 1 ug of the RNA was reverse transcribed using random hexamers. TCRdb independently ran MiXCR on the immunoSEQ multiplex PCR reads; one entry per CDR3 protein. Of roughly 150,000 distinct CDR3 sequences in the sample, 94% were seen once. The specimen sequenced was CD4+ T cells from PBMCs. Receptors originate from a human donor with multiple sclerosis.

The sample holds one count of this clonotype. The V and J genes are TRBV5-4 and TRBJ2-7; D call uncertain. CDR3 length: 17 residues. Per the germline V gene, CDR1 is SGHNT and CDR2 is YYREEE (reference sequence). The V and J ends lost 1 base and 0 bases respectively, with 17 bases between them. In DNA, the CDR3 is TGTGCCAGCAGCTTGAGGTTCAAGAGGACGACCTCCTACGAGCAGTACTTC. It yields the protein CASSLRFKRTTSYEQYF.

This rearrangement joins TRBV15 to TRBJ1-3; 7 positions agree with TRBD1. CDR3 length: 17 residues. Germline V CDR1 and CDR2: LNHNV, YYDKDF (reference sequence). J was trimmed by 0 bases and V by 1 base; bases with no gene match: 6. DNA of the CDR3: TGTGCCACCAGCAGAGTAAGGGGACAGAGCTCTGGAAACACCATATATTTT. It codes for CATSRVRGQSSGNTIYF.

The V and J genes are TRBV20-1 and TRBJ2-7; TRBD1 matches 8 bases. Germline V gives CDR1 DFQATT, CDR2 SNEGSKA (reference sequence). Germline trimming cut 4 bases from V and 6 bases from J; bases unmatched to any gene: 8. This CDR3 spans 13 amino acids. The CDR3 loop is CSATRQGPSEQYF. The CDR3 DNA follows: TGCAGTGCTACGAGACAGGGGCCGTCCGAGCAGTACTTC.

The J gene is TRBJ1-3, the V gene TRBV3-1; 7 bases agree with TRBD1. The ends lost 4 bases at V and 4 bases at J; junction bases unmatched: 4. This CDR3 region has 14 residues. The germline gives CDR1 LGHDT, CDR2 YNNKEL (reference sequence). The CDR3: CASSPRDRGNTIYF. CDR3 DNA sequence: TGTGCCAGCAGCCCCCGGGACAGAGGAAACACCATATATTTT.

This chain joins TRBV15 and TRBJ2-2; D is possibly TRBD1 (6 bases). In germline, CDR1 is LNHNV, CDR2 YYDKDF (reference sequence). Deletions cut 4 bases from V and 3 bases from J, with 18 bases between. The length of the CDR3 is 17 residues. CDR3 nucleotide sequence: TGTGCCACCAGCACCCAGATGGGGGCCCGGGACACCGGGGAGCTGTTTTTT. Its protein product is CATSTQMGARDTGELFF.

The V call is TRBV14, the J call TRBJ1-1; D remains ambiguous. This CDR3 comprises 14 residues. Germline loops: CDR1 SGHDN, CDR2 FVKESK. The V gene lost 2 bases and the J gene lost 5 bases, with 12 bases spanning the gap. The CDR3 DNA reads TGTGCCAGCAGCCAAATGGGAAGTCGGACTGAAGCTTTCTTT. Residues: CASSQMGSRTEAFF.

This chain links TRBV13 with TRBJ1-2, with D possibly being TRBD1 (6 bases). Trimming stripped 6 bases from V and 2 bases from J, with 10 bases between. Germline V lookup: CDR1 PRHDT, CDR2 FYEKMQ (reference sequence). This CDR3 has 13 residues. CDR3 loop: CASRDTGNYGYTF. The CDR3 nucleotides read TGTGCCAGCAGGGACACAGGGAACTATGGCTACACCTTC.

The chain employs TRBV12-3 or TRBV12-4 and TRBJ1-2, with D hard to call. This CDR3 contains 14 residues. The V and J ends lost 1 base and 4 bases respectively, with 10 bases between them. The CDR3 nucleotides read TGTGCCAGCAGTTTAGACGCAACCTTCTATGGCTACACCTTC. This gives the protein CASSLDATFYGYTF.

The chain employs TRBV20-1 and TRBJ1-2, with D perhaps TRBD1 (6 bases). CDR3 length equals 11 residues. The germline CDR1 and CDR2 sequences are DFQATT and SNEGSKA (reference sequence). V was cut by 6 bases and J by 5 bases, with 10 bases left in between. The CDR3, as DNA: TGCAGTGCCAGGACAGAGTATGGCTACACCTTC. Translated, it gives CSARTEYGYTF.

The chain links TRBV28 to TRBJ2-5, with D uncertain. Germline V gene sequence: CDR1 MDHEN, CDR2 SYDVKM. The V gene lost 7 bases and the J gene lost 5 bases, with 8 bases spanning the gap. This CDR3 is 11 amino acids long. The CDR3 sequence is CASNYGETQYF. For the CDR3, the DNA is TGTGCCAGCAACTATGGGGAGACCCAGTACTTC.

The rearrangement links TRBV20-1 to TRBJ1-1; D is ambiguous. Trimming pared 7 bases from V and 0 bases from J, leaving 12 bases between. The CDR3 is 13 amino acids. Germline CDR1 is DFQATT and CDR2 is SNEGSKA (reference sequence). The CDR3: CSGAQNLNTEAFF. The CDR3 nucleotides are TGCAGTGGGGCCCAGAACTTGAACACTGAAGCTTTCTTT.

This clonotype came up once. The chain recombines TRBV9 with TRBJ1-1; D is unresolved. Germline V lookup: CDR1 SGDLS, CDR2 YYNGEE. This CDR3 has 14 amino acids. V shed 0 bases and J shed 0 bases, with 6 bases lying between them. CDR3 nucleotides: TGTGCCAGCAGCGTAGAGAACATGAACACTGAAGCTTTCTTT. As protein: CASSVENMNTEAFF.

CDR3 coding DNA: TGTGCCAGCAGCTTGTCAACCCCCCTGGGGGCGGGAGTCACAGATACGCAGTATTTT. As protein: CASSLSTPLGAGVTDTQYF. V and J are TRBV5-6 and TRBJ2-3, with D perhaps matching TRBD2 (7 bases). Germline V lookup: CDR1 SGHDT, CDR2 YYEEEE. The CDR3 consists of 19 residues. V gave up 1 base and J gave up 2 bases, with 23 bases separating them.

The chain joins TRBV24-1 to TRBJ2-2, with D maybe TRBD1 (7 bases). The CDR3 length is 18 residues. V was pared by 4 bases and J by 1 base, with 18 bases between. Germline lookup yields CDR1 KGHDR and CDR2 SFDVKD. The CDR3 sequence is CATSDAGGRQRNTGELFF. The CDR3 DNA follows: TGTGCCACCAGTGACGCAGGGGGGCGACAGCGGAACACCGGGGAGCTGTTTTTT.

This clonotype occurred once. V gene TRBV4-1 combines with J gene TRBJ2-7, with D unclear. There are 16 residues in the CDR3. Germline-derived CDR1 and CDR2 are MGHRA and YSYEKL. V was trimmed by 4 bases and J by 4 bases, leaving 20 bases between them. The CDR3 DNA reads TGCGCCAGCAGCCCATACTCCGGGCCAGCCAGGTACGAGCAGTACTTC. The encoded protein is CASSPYSGPARYEQYF.

This rearrangement joins TRBV5-1 to TRBJ2-2; tentative D call: TRBD1 (6 bases). The germline V gene has CDR1 SGHRS and CDR2 YFSETQ. The length of the CDR3 is 15 residues. V gave up 0 bases and J gave up 6 bases, with 12 bases separating them. Here the CDR3 DNA reads TGCGCCAGCAGCTTGGGGGACATCTCGCCCGGGGAGCTGTTTTTT. The encoded protein is CASSLGDISPGELFF.

The J gene is TRBJ2-1, the V gene TRBV28; 10 nucleotides line up with TRBD2. V lost 3 bases and J lost 0; bases outside the gene matches: 2. CDR1 is MDHEN, CDR2 SYDVKM, per germline. The CDR3 sequence is 16 residues long. DNA of the CDR3: TGTGCCAGCAGTTTGGTAGCGGGAGGCTCCTACAATGAGCAGTTCTTC. Translated, it gives CASSLVAGGSYNEQFF. The full variable domain, with the rest looked up from reference TRBV28 and TRBJ2-1, is DVKVTQSSRYLVKRTGEKVFLECVQDMDHENMFWYRQDPGLGLRLIYFSYDVKMKEKGDIPEGYSVSREKKERFSLILESASTNQTSMYLCASSLVAGGSYNEQFFGPGTRLTVL.

J is TRBJ1-1 and V is TRBV7-9; no clear D. CDR3 size: 17 residues. Germline V gives CDR1 SEHNR, CDR2 FQNEAQ (reference sequence). V was shortened by 5 bases and J by 2 bases, with 21 bases between the two germline ends. In nucleotides, the CDR3 is TGTGCCAGCAGCGCCTCCCGCTCGGGCGGCGTAAACACTGAAGCTTTCTTT. This translates into CASSASRSGGVNTEAFF.

The chain is built from TRBV3-1 and TRBJ2-1, with 8 bases that match TRBD2. Germline assignment: CDR1 LGHDT and CDR2 YNNKEL (reference sequence). The CDR3 has 13 amino acids. V gave up 1 base and J gave up 11 bases; unmatched junction bases: 4. CDR3 coding DNA: TGTGCCAGCAGCCAAGGGACTAGCCGTCAGCAGTTCTTC. Protein sequence: CASSQGTSRQQFF.

The chain couples TRBV7-3 to TRBJ1-2, with 10 positions matching TRBD1. J gave up 6 bases and V 5 bases, and 3 bases lay outside the gene matches. CDR1 and CDR2 (germline): SGHTA, FQGTGA. The CDR3 is made up of 13 amino acids. The CDR3: CASSRGTGDGYTF. The CDR3 nucleotides are TGTGCCAGCAGCCGCGGGACAGGGGATGGCTACACCTTC.

V and J are TRBV7-3 and TRBJ2-2, with D perhaps TRBD2 (6 bases). Germline V gene lookup returns CDR1 SGHTA and CDR2 FQGTGA. Deletions cut 5 bases from V and 4 bases from J, with 14 bases between. The CDR3 extends over 15 amino acids. CDR3 coding DNA: TGTGCCAGCAGCCCCTCCGGGACTGCCACCGGGGAGCTGTTTTTT. This gives the protein CASSPSGTATGELFF.

V gene TRBV28 combines with J gene TRBJ2-7; D ambiguous. V was trimmed by 0 bases and J by 4 bases, leaving 16 bases between them. CDR1 is MDHEN and CDR2 is SYDVKM in the germline V gene. The CDR3 sequence is 16 residues long. CDR3 residues: CASSLWAITSVYEQYF. Here the CDR3 DNA reads TGTGCCAGCAGTTTATGGGCCATCACATCGGTGTACGAGCAGTACTTC.

The rearrangement links TRBV7-2 to TRBJ1-3, with D hard to call. Germline CDR1 SGHTA, CDR2 FQGNSA. The CDR3 spans 13 residues. Trimming cost V 5 bases and J 0 bases, with 5 bases left between them. CDR3 nucleotide sequence: TGTGCCAGCAGCCCTCCCTCTGGAAACACCATATATTTT. Protein: CASSPPSGNTIYF.

The chain combines TRBV13 with TRBJ2-2; no definite D call. The CDR3 has 16 residues. V lost 4 bases and J lost 4, with 16 bases in between. Germline V gives CDR1 PRHDT, CDR2 FYEKMQ (reference sequence). CDR3 bases: TGTGCCAGCAGCTCCCGCCAGATTGGGCGCACCGGGGAGCTGTTTTTT. Its translation is CASSSRQIGRTGELFF.